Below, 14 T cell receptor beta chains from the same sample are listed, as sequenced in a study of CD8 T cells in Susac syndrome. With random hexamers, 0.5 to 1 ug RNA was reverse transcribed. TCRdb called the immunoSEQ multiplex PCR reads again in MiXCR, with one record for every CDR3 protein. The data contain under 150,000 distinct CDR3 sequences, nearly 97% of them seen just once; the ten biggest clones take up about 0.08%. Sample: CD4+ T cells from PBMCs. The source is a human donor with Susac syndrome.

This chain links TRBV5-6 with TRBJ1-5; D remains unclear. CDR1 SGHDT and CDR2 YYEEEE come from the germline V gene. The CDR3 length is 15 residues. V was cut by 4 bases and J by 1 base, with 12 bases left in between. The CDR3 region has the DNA TGTGCCAGCAGCCGAGCTGGAGGGAGCAATCAGCCCCAGCATTTT. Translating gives CASSRAGGSNQPQHF.

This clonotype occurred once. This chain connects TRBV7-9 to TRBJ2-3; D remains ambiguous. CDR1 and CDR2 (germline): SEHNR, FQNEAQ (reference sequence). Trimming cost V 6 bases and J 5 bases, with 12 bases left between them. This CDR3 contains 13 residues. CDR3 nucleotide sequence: TGTGCCAGCAGAACCACCGACGGAGATACGCAGTATTTT. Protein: CASRTTDGDTQYF.

CDR3 sequence: CASSGYRNTEAFF. The CDR3 coding sequence is TGTGCCAGCAGTGGGTACAGAAACACTGAAGCTTTCTTT. This rearrangement joins TRBV2 to TRBJ1-1; no firm D call. The CDR3 contains 13 residues. Germline V lookup: CDR1 SNHLY, CDR2 FYNNEI. Trimming took 4 bases from V and 2 from J, leaving 8 bases between them.

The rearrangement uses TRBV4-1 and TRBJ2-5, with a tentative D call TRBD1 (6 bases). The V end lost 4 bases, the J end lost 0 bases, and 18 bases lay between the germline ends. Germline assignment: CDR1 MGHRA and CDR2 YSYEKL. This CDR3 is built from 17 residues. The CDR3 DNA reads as TGCGCCAGCAGCCCAGGCAGGGGCGCTCGTTACCAAGAGACCCAGTACTTC. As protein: CASSPGRGARYQETQYF.

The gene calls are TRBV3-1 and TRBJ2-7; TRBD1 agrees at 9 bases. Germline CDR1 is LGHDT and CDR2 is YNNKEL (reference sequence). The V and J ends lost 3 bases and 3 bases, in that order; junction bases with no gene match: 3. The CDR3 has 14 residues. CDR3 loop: CASSQDRGYYEQYF. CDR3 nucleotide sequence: TGTGCCAGCAGCCAGGACAGGGGCTACTACGAGCAGTACTTC.

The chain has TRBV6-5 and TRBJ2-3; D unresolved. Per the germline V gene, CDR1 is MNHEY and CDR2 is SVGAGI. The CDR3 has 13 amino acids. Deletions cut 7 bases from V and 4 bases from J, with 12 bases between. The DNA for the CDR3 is TGTGCCAGCAAAGGGTTGGATGCAGATACGCAGTATTTT. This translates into CASKGLDADTQYF.

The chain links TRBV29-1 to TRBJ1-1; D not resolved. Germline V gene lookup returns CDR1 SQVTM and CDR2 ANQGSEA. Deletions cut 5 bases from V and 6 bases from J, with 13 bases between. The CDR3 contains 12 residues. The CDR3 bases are TGCAGCGTTTCCCATCAGGTCTCTGAAGCTTTCTTT. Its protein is CSVSHQVSEAFF. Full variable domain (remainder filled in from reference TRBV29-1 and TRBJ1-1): SAVISQKPSRDICQRGTSLTIQCQVDSQVTMMFWYRQQPGQSLTLIATANQGSEATYESGFVIDKFPISRPNLTFSTLTVSNMSPEDSSIYLCSVSHQVSEAFFGQGTRLTVV.

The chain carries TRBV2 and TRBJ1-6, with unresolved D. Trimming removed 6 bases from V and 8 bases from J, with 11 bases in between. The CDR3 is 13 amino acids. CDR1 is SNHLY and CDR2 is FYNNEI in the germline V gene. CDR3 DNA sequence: TGTGCCAGCAGCAGGCAGACTTATTCACCCCTCCACTTT. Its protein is CASSRQTYSPLHF.

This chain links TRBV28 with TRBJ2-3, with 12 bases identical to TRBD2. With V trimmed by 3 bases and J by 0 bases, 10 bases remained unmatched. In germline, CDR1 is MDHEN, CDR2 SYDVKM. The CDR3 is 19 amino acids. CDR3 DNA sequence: TGTGCCAGCAGTTTTGGGGTTGGGACTAGCGGGCTCAGCACAGATACGCAGTATTTT. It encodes CASSFGVGTSGLSTDTQYF.

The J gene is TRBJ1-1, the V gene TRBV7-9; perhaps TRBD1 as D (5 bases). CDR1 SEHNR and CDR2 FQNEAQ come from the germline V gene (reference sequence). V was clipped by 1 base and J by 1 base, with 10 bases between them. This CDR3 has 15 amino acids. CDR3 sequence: CASSLGDGGNTEAFF. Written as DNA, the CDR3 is TGTGCCAGCAGCTTAGGGGACGGGGGGAACACTGAAGCTTTCTTT.

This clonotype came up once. The CDR3 nucleotides read TGTGCCAGCAGTGACACTAGCGGGAGCTACAATGAGCAGTTCTTC. Translation: CASSDTSGSYNEQFF. The chain combines TRBV6-4 with TRBJ2-1, with 11 bases lining up with TRBD2. CDR1 is MRHNA, CDR2 SNTAGT, per germline. The trim removed 2 bases at V and 3 bases at J, leaving 0 bases unmatched. The CDR3 covers 15 residues.

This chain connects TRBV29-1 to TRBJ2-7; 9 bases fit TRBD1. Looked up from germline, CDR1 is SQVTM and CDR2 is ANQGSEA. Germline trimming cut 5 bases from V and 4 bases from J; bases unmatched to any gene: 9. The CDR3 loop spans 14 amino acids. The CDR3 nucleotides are TGCAGCGTTTCATCCGGGACAGGGAATTACGAGCAGTACTTC. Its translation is CSVSSGTGNYEQYF.

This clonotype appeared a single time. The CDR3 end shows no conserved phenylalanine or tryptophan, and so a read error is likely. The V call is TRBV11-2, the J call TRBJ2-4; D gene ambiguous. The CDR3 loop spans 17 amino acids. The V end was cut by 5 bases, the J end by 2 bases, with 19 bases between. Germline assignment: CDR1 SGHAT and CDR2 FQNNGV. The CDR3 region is CASSPKALPGTKNIQYL. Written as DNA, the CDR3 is TGTGCCAGCAGCCCCAAAGCCCTCCCGGGCACCAAAAACATTCAGTACCTC.

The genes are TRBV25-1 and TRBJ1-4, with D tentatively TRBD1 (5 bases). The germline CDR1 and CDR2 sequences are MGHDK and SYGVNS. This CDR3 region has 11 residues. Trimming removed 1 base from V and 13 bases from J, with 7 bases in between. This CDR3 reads CASSEWGVLFF. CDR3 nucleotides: TGTGCCAGCAGTGAATGGGGGGTACTGTTTTTT.